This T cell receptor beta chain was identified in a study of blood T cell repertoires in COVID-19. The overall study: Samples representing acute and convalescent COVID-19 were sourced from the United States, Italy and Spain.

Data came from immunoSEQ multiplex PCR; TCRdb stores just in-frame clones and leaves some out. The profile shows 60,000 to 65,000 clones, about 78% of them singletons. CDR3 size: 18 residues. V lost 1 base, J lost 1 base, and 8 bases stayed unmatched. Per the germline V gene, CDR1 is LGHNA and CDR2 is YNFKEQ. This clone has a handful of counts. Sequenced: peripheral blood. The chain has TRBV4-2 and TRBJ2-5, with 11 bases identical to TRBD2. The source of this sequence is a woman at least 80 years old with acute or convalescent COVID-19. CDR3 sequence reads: CASSQAYRTSGGQETQYF. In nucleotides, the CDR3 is TGTGCCAGCAGCCAAGCTTATAGAACTAGCGGGGGCCAAGAGACCCAGTACTTC.